This T cell receptor (beta chain) was captured in a study of a mutant IDH1 vaccine in newly diagnosed glioma. For the study at large: Vaccines began 4-6 weeks after radiotherapy alone, or with temozolomide cycles. Beforehand, treatment had been radiotherapy, temozolomide, or both; the majority received both. Study-wide results and limits: Immune responses induced by the vaccine were seen in around 92% of patients, spanning multiple MHC alleles.

Time point meaning: week 47, end of study. Doses comprised 300 ug of mutant IDH1 20-mer peptide each, plus topical imiquimod. Eight vaccinations reached patients in weeks 1, 3, 5, 7, 11, 15, 19 and 23. V dropped 5 bases and J dropped 0 bases, with 13 bases sitting between them. CDR3 size: 15 residues. Germline-derived CDR1 and CDR2 are MNHNS and SASEGT. Clones were sequenced by immunoSEQ multiplex PCR, and TCRdb holds only the in-frame ones, with some missing. The table records under 60,000 clones, 76% of them present only once. On this clone: The antigen is not known.

V and J are TRBV6-1 and TRBJ1-2, with D tentatively TRBD1 (5 bases). The TCR originated in a woman between 40 and 55 years old with glioma. Some clones in this sample may be carry-over from other donors' samples. The sequencing used PBMCs, collected from a glioma patient whose treatment included an IDH1 peptide vaccine. The CDR3 region is CASSPRTLANYGYTF. The CDR3 DNA is TGTGCCAGCAGTCCCCGGACATTAGCTAACTATGGCTACACCTTC.